The 3 T cell receptor beta chains in this list originate from one sample, sequenced in a study of blood T cell repertoires in COVID-19. The repertoire was sequenced with immunoSEQ multiplex PCR; TCRdb's copy has only in-frame clones and lacks some. The sample records approximately 50,000 clones, over 90% being singletons. Sequencing input: peripheral blood. These receptor sequences come from a human donor in a cohort sampled during active COVID-19.

This chain uses TRBV12-3 or TRBV12-4 with TRBJ2-5; TRBD1 is a possible D gene (6 bases). V gave up 2 bases and J gave up 3 bases, with 7 bases separating them. The CDR3 totals 13 residues. The DNA for the CDR3 is TGTGCCAGCAGTTTAAACAGGGAAGAGACCCAGTACTTC. This translates into CASSLNREETQYF.

This clone was observed once. The V gene is TRBV6-2 or TRBV6-3, the J gene TRBJ2-5, with 10 bases fitting TRBD2. CDR1 is MNHEY and CDR2 is SVGEGT in the germline V gene. The CDR3 runs 17 residues. J was trimmed by 7 bases and V by 0 bases; bases with no gene match: 11. CDR3 nucleotide sequence: TGTGCCAGCAGTTACTCGCGTAGCGGGGGGCCCGTGTGGACCCAGTACTTC. This translates into CASSYSRSGGPVWTQYF.

The chain employs TRBV7-6 and TRBJ1-6, with 7 bases aligning to TRBD1. This CDR3 is 18 amino acids long. V lost 2 bases to trimming and J lost 10 bases; unmatched junction nucleotides: 17. The germline V gene has CDR1 SGHVS and CDR2 FNYEAQ. CDR3 DNA: TGTGCCAGCAGCTTAACCCCGGGAGGGGGCATCGTACAATCACCCCTCCACTTT. This gives the protein CASSLTPGGGIVQSPLHF.